The 25 T cell receptor beta chains in this list originate from one sample, sequenced in a study of T cells in localized non-small cell lung cancer. Measured with immunoSEQ multiplex PCR; TCRdb has only the in-frame clones, and not every one. The sample consists of approximately 150,000 clones, 70% to 90% of them appearing once. The starting material was peripheral blood, obtained before any cancer treatment. The receptors derive from a female donor older than 55 with stage I lung adenocarcinoma.

V gene TRBV2 combines with J gene TRBJ2-1; TRBD2 matches 9 bases. The length of the CDR3 is 20 residues. Trimming at V came to 2 bases and at J to 4 bases, leaving 18 bases not matched to a gene. Germline CDR1 reads SNHLY; CDR2 reads FYNNEI. Here the CDR3 DNA reads TGTGCCAGCAGTGAATACGACAGGAAGGGTCGGCTAGCGGGGTACAATGAGCAGTTCTTC. It is translated as CASSEYDRKGRLAGYNEQFF.

The chain links TRBV4-1 to TRBJ2-5; 9 bases align to TRBD1. CDR1 is MGHRA and CDR2 is YSYEKL in the germline V gene. The CDR3 totals 17 residues. Trimming took 0 bases from V and 4 from J; bases not matched to a gene: 9. The CDR3 region is CASSQEGGTGTRETQYF. CDR3 in DNA: TGCGCCAGCAGCCAAGAGGGCGGGACAGGGACGAGAGAGACCCAGTACTTC.

The chain uses TRBV27 and TRBJ2-7, with 10 bases lining up with TRBD2. The CDR3 runs 16 residues. V was pared by 7 bases and J by 5 bases, with 14 bases of the junction left unmatched. The germline V gene has CDR1 MNHEY and CDR2 SMNVEV (reference sequence). This CDR3 reads CASNGVGLAENHEQYF. Written as DNA, the CDR3 is TGTGCCAGCAATGGGGTAGGACTAGCGGAAAACCACGAGCAGTACTTC.

The V gene is TRBV6-5, the J gene TRBJ1-1, with D possibly TRBD1 on 6 matching bases. The germline CDR1 and CDR2 sequences are MNHEY and SVGAGI. Trimming left V 1 base short and J 2 bases short, with 14 bases between. The CDR3 runs 16 residues. The CDR3 sequence is CASSYLTTQGNTEAFF. In DNA form, the CDR3 reads TGTGCCAGCAGTTACTTGACTACACAGGGAAACACTGAAGCTTTCTTT.

The rearrangement links TRBV18 to TRBJ1-4; perhaps TRBD1 as D (5 bases). The V and J ends lost 3 bases and 6 bases respectively, with 17 bases between them. Germline V gene data show CDR1 as KGHSH and CDR2 as LQKENI. The CDR3 runs to 16 residues. CDR3 residues: CASSPIGGVSDEKLFF. CDR3 in DNA: TGTGCCAGCTCACCCATCGGGGGGGTCTCCGATGAAAAACTGTTTTTT.

The chain carries TRBV6-5 and TRBJ2-6; D not certain. V lost 0 bases, J lost 0 bases, and 6 bases lay in between. Germline-derived CDR1 and CDR2 are MNHEY and SVGAGI. The CDR3 covers 16 residues. In nucleotides, the CDR3 is TGTGCCAGCAGTTACTCGCCCCGCTCTGGGGCCAACGTCCTGACTTTC. Translation gives CASSYSPRSGANVLTF.

The CDR3 DNA sequence: TGTGCCACCAGCATCAATGACAGGGGTTATGAAAAACTGTTTTTT. Translated, it gives CATSINDRGYEKLFF. V and J are TRBV15 and TRBJ1-4; TRBD1 agrees at 8 bases. Germline lookup yields CDR1 LNHNV and CDR2 YYDKDF (reference sequence). The CDR3 is 15 residues long. The V segment lost 4 bases and the J segment 6 bases; nucleotides outside the gene matches: 7. Filled out from reference TRBV15 and TRBJ1-4, the complete variable domain reads DAMVIQNPRYQVTQFGKPVTLSCSQTLNHNVMYWYQQKSSQAPKLLFHYYDKDFNNEADTPDNFQSRRPNTSFCFLDIRSPGLGDTAMYLCATSINDRGYEKLFFGSGTQLSVL.

The rearrangement uses TRBV7-2 and TRBJ1-5; 7 positions agree with TRBD1. The V and J ends lost 2 bases and 8 bases, in that order; junction bases with no gene match: 15. This CDR3 has 17 amino acids. The germline V gene has CDR1 SGHTA and CDR2 FQGNSA. The CDR3 coding sequence is TGTGCCAGCAGCTTAAGGGAGACAGGGCCTCTGGGGAAGCCCCAGCATTTT. This gives the protein CASSLRETGPLGKPQHF.

This clone was seen once. The chain is built from TRBV6-5 and TRBJ2-7; D unresolved. V dropped 8 bases and J dropped 2 bases, with 13 bases sitting between them. This CDR3 region has 13 residues. Germline loops: CDR1 MNHEY, CDR2 SVGAGI. This chain's CDR3 is CASGVLVPYEQYF. The CDR3, as DNA: TGTGCCAGCGGGGTGCTAGTCCCCTACGAGCAGTACTTC.

The chain employs TRBV4-1 and TRBJ2-1; D is unclear. V lost 1 base, J lost 9 bases, and 13 bases lay in between. CDR1 is MGHRA and CDR2 is YSYEKL in the germline V gene. The CDR3 covers 14 residues. CDR3 coding DNA: TGCGCCAGCAGCCAAGCGGCGGATATGGGTGAGCAGTTCTTC. Amino acids: CASSQAADMGEQFF.

V gene TRBV9 combines with J gene TRBJ2-2; 7 bases are a match to TRBD2. V was pared by 10 bases and J by 2 bases, with 5 bases of the junction left unmatched. Germline loops: CDR1 SGDLS, CDR2 YYNGEE. The CDR3 spans 13 residues. DNA for the CDR3: TGTGCCGGAAGCGGGGAAAACACCGGGGAGCTGTTTTTT. This gives the protein CAGSGENTGELFF.

The chain links TRBV28 to TRBJ2-2; D might be TRBD1 or TRBD2, each matching 5 bases. This CDR3 is built from 13 residues. Deletions cut 6 bases from V and 4 bases from J, with 9 bases between. From germline, CDR1 is MDHEN and CDR2 SYDVKM. DNA for the CDR3: TGTGCCAGCAGCCGGGACGTCACCGGGGAGCTGTTTTTT. Translated: CASSRDVTGELFF.

The chain combines TRBV28 with TRBJ2-7; 7 nucleotides agree with TRBD1. CDR3 length: 15 residues. Germline trimming cut 1 base from V and 4 bases from J; bases unmatched to any gene: 7. Germline values: CDR1 MDHEN, CDR2 SYDVKM. CDR3 sequence reads: CASSLFLRGSYEQYF. DNA of the CDR3: TGTGCCAGCAGTTTATTTCTCAGGGGGTCGTACGAGCAGTACTTC.

The chain recombines TRBV5-1 with TRBJ1-2; no firm D call. The V end was cut by 1 base, the J end by 5 bases, with 9 bases between. Germline CDR1 SGHRS, CDR2 YFSETQ. This CDR3 has 13 amino acids. The CDR3 is CASSLLGRYGYTF. CDR3 coding DNA: TGCGCCAGCAGCTTGTTGGGGAGGTATGGCTACACCTTC. Full variable domain (remainder filled in from reference TRBV5-1 and TRBJ1-2): KAGVTQTPRYLIKTRGQQVTLSCSPISGHRSVSWYQQTPGQGLQFLFEYFSETQRNKGNFPGRFSGRQFSNSRSEMNVSTLELGDSALYLCASSLLGRYGYTFGSGTRLTVV.

Regarding this clone: No DNA is shown, since the ends of the CDR3 on it are uncertain; the CDR3 is the one TCRdb lists. This chain joins TRBV6-6 and TRBJ2-2. 15 amino acids form the CDR3, both terminal residues included. The germline CDR1 and CDR2 sequences are MNHNY and SVGAGI (reference sequence). The CDR3 reads CASSSSDANTGELFF.

CDR3 nucleotides: TGCGCCAGCAGTGACAGGGGAAATGAGCAGTTCTTC. Amino acids: CASSDRGNEQFF. The chain combines TRBV10-1 with TRBJ2-1, with TRBD1 as a possible D gene (6 bases). Between the trimmed V and J ends, which lost 3 bases and 7 bases, there was a span of 7 bases. CDR3 length equals 12 residues. Per germline, CDR1 WNHNN and CDR2 SYGVQD (reference sequence).

V gene TRBV14 combines with J gene TRBJ1-4; maybe TRBD1 (5 bases). This CDR3 region has 13 residues. CDR1 is SGHDN and CDR2 is FVKESK in the germline V gene. V shed 2 bases and J shed 8 bases, with 9 bases lying between them. The CDR3 DNA reads as TGTGCCAGCAGCCAATTGGAGGGGGAAAAACTGTTTTTT. Encoded protein: CASSQLEGEKLFF.

This clone was seen once. The chain employs TRBV29-1 and TRBJ2-3; TRBD2 agrees at 7 bases. The junction had 7 bases not matched to a gene; V was cut back by 7 bases and J by 3 bases. The CDR3 spans 13 residues. Per the germline V gene, CDR1 is SQVTM and CDR2 is ANQGSEA. The CDR3 reads CSARGGRTDTQYF. As DNA, the CDR3 is TGCAGCGCTAGGGGAGGGCGGACAGATACGCAGTATTTT.

This chain connects TRBV5-1 to TRBJ2-3; 10 bases are shared with TRBD2. Germline V CDR1 and CDR2: SGHRS, YFSETQ. V lost 6 bases to trimming and J lost 3 bases; unmatched junction nucleotides: 7. The CDR3 covers 15 residues. DNA of the CDR3: TGCGCCAGCAAGGCTAGCGGGAGTAGGACAGATACGCAGTATTTT. Translated: CASKASGSRTDTQYF.

J is TRBJ1-1 and V is TRBV28; 7 bases match TRBD1. Germline CDR1 reads MDHEN; CDR2 reads SYDVKM. The CDR3 is made up of 13 amino acids. V shed 1 base, J shed 7 bases, and the junction held 3 bases outside the gene matches. CDR3 sequence (DNA): TGTGCCAGCAGTTTATCGACAGGGCTTGAAGCTTTCTTT. Its translation is CASSLSTGLEAFF.

This clone was seen once. V gene TRBV27 combines with J gene TRBJ2-1; 14 nucleotides line up with TRBD2. In germline, CDR1 is MNHEY, CDR2 SMNVEV (reference sequence). The CDR3 contains 16 residues. J was trimmed by 7 bases and V by 8 bases; bases with no gene match: 10. The CDR3 protein is CASGPQGLAGVNEQFF. Written as DNA, the CDR3 is TGTGCCAGCGGACCCCAGGGACTAGCGGGAGTTAATGAGCAGTTCTTC.

The chain uses TRBV7-9 and TRBJ2-5; D is unresolved. V lost 6 bases and J 5 bases, leaving 16 bases between the germline ends. The CDR3 runs 14 residues. Germline V gene sequence: CDR1 SEHNR, CDR2 FQNEAQ (reference sequence). The CDR3 DNA follows: TGTGCCAGCAGTCGTGACCTCCTCCGGGAGACCCAGTACTTC. This gives the protein CASSRDLLRETQYF.

The V and J genes are TRBV5-1 and TRBJ2-7, with 7 positions matching TRBD1. The V and J ends lost 1 base and 6 bases, in that order; junction bases with no gene match: 13. The germline CDR1 and CDR2 sequences are SGHRS and YFSETQ. The CDR3 length is 16 residues. CDR3 sequence (DNA): TGCGCCAGCAGCTTGACACGATCGGGACAGTCTGGCGAGCAGTACTTC. Protein product: CASSLTRSGQSGEQYF. The full variable domain, its missing parts supplied by reference TRBV5-1 and TRBJ2-7, is KAGVTQTPRYLIKTRGQQVTLSCSPISGHRSVSWYQQTPGQGLQFLFEYFSETQRNKGNFPGRFSGRQFSNSRSEMNVSTLELGDSALYLCASSLTRSGQSGEQYFGPGTRLTVT.

V gene TRBV19 combines with J gene TRBJ2-1, with TRBD2 matching over 8 bases. The length of the CDR3 is 15 residues. V lost 4 bases to trimming and J lost 8 bases; unmatched junction nucleotides: 10. Germline CDR1 is LNHDA and CDR2 is SQIVND (reference sequence). For the CDR3, the DNA is TGTGCCAGTAGTACGTCCCCGGGGGGGTTACATGAGCAGTTCTTC. Encoded protein: CASSTSPGGLHEQFF.

The chain uses TRBV14 and TRBJ2-7; D possibly corresponds to TRBD2 (6 bases). V shed 1 base and J shed 3 bases, with 10 bases lying between them. The length of the CDR3 is 14 residues. The germline V gene has CDR1 SGHDN and CDR2 FVKESK. CDR3 sequence: CASSQAGVGYEQYF. Written as DNA, the CDR3 is TGTGCCAGCAGCCAAGCGGGAGTGGGCTACGAGCAGTACTTC.